The 28 T cell receptor beta chains below were found in one sample sequenced in a study of CD8 T cells in ankylosing spondylitis. TCRdb reprocessed the 5' RACE reads with MiXCR, giving one entry per CDR3 protein. The sample holds around 770,000 distinct CDR3 sequences, roughly 19% seen once. No antigen is known for these receptors. Study-wide findings and caveats: Blood of patients with ankylosing spondylitis appeared to be characterized by a TCR beta motif of seven or eight highly homologous variants.

Sequences were obtained from blood, either unsorted or a sorted T cell fraction (not recorded which). All receptors come from a male donor with ankylosing spondylitis.

V and J are TRBV20-1 and TRBJ2-3, with D perhaps matching TRBD1 or TRBD2 (6 bases each). Germline-derived CDR1 and CDR2 are DFQATT and SNEGSKA (reference sequence). This CDR3 has 16 residues. Trimming stripped 2 bases from V and 4 bases from J, with 19 bases between. The CDR3 spells CSARPPRGAVPDTQYF. Written as DNA, the CDR3 is TGCAGTGCTAGACCCCCAAGGGGGGCCGTCCCAGATACGCAGTATTTT.

The rearrangement links TRBV20-1 to TRBJ2-5, with 8 bases that match TRBD2. The germline V gene encodes CDR1 DFQATT and CDR2 SNEGSKA (reference sequence). The CDR3 spans 16 residues. V lost 0 bases, J lost 5 bases, and 11 bases stayed unmatched. This CDR3 reads CSARDTREGPLETQYF. CDR3 in DNA: TGCAGTGCTAGAGATACCCGGGAGGGCCCTCTGGAGACCCAGTACTTC.

The CDR3 nucleotides read TGTGCCACCAAGACTTGGACACCGGACTATCAGCCCCAGCATTTT. This encodes CATKTWTPDYQPQHF. This chain joins TRBV6-2 or TRBV6-3 and TRBJ1-5; D is possibly TRBD1 (5 bases). Per the germline V gene, CDR1 is MNHEY and CDR2 is SVGEGT. V gave up 10 bases and J gave up 5 bases, with 21 bases separating them. CDR3 length: 15 amino acids.

The chain couples TRBV14 to TRBJ1-6; 8 nucleotides agree with TRBD1. Germline loops: CDR1 SGHDN, CDR2 FVKESK. This CDR3 has 14 amino acids. The V gene end was trimmed by 1 base and the J gene end by 9 bases; junction bases not matched to a gene: 2. The CDR3, as DNA: TGTGCCAGCAGCCAAGCAGGGGGCGGTTCACCCCTCCACTTT. It yields the protein CASSQAGGGSPLHF.

This clonotype showed up many times. This chain links TRBV29-1 with TRBJ2-2, with D tentatively TRBD1 (6 bases). Germline V lookup: CDR1 SQVTM, CDR2 ANQGSEA. With 4 bases removed from V and 2 bases from J, the gap between germline ends came to 17 bases. CDR3 length: 16 residues. CDR3 sequence: CSVGWAARGNTGELFF. Here the CDR3 DNA reads TGCAGCGTTGGGTGGGCGGCCAGGGGCAACACCGGGGAGCTGTTTTTT.

This clonotype was observed a handful of times. The chain recombines TRBV20-1 with TRBJ1-2, with a tentative D call TRBD1 (5 bases). Per germline, CDR1 DFQATT and CDR2 SNEGSKA (reference sequence). The CDR3 sequence is 13 residues long. The CDR3 DNA is TGCTTTACTCGGACCGGGACGGGAGGTGACTACACCTTC. Amino acids: CFTRTGTGGDYTF.

This clonotype has just a few counts. The rearrangement links TRBV4-3 to TRBJ2-5; 9 bases map to TRBD2. Germline V gives CDR1 LGHNA, CDR2 YSLEER. The V and J ends lost 6 bases and 4 bases, in that order; junction bases with no gene match: 15. The CDR3 runs 17 residues. The CDR3 sequence: CASSPRTLGLAAETQYF. The DNA for the CDR3 is TGCGCCAGCAGTCCAAGGACCTTGGGACTAGCAGCAGAGACCCAGTACTTC.

This rearrangement joins TRBV7-3 to TRBJ2-3; 7 bases align to TRBD2. The CDR3 sequence is 16 residues long. V shed 0 bases, J shed 2 bases, and the junction held 5 bases outside the gene matches. Germline CDR1 reads SGHTA; CDR2 reads FQGTGA. The CDR3 DNA reads as TGTGCCAGCAGCTTAACAAAGAGCGGGGACACAGATACGCAGTATTTT. Translating gives CASSLTKSGDTDTQYF.

This clonotype was observed a few times. The V and J genes are TRBV29-1 and TRBJ2-7, with 9 positions matching TRBD1. The CDR3 loop spans 13 amino acids. V dropped 4 bases and J dropped 2; count of bases not matched to a gene: 3. The germline CDR1 and CDR2 sequences are SQVTM and ANQGSEA. DNA of the CDR3: TGCAGCGTTGGAGGGACAGGGACCTACGAGCAGTACTTC. Translation gives CSVGGTGTYEQYF.

A few counts support this clonotype. The chain uses TRBV9 and TRBJ1-4; the D gene is possibly TRBD1 (6 bases). From germline, CDR1 is SGDLS and CDR2 YYNGEE. The V end lost 0 bases, the J end lost 3 bases, and 9 bases lay between the germline ends. This CDR3 has 15 amino acids. The CDR3 is CASSVAGTSNEKLFF. Here the CDR3 DNA reads TGTGCCAGCAGCGTAGCCGGGACATCTAATGAAAAACTGTTTTTT.

This clonotype was picked up many times. The chain employs TRBV12-3 or TRBV12-4 and TRBJ1-1, with D unclear. The V end was cut by 7 bases, the J end by 0 bases, with 9 bases between. The CDR3 covers 13 residues. The CDR3 protein is CASNNVLNTEAFF. CDR3 bases: TGTGCCAGCAATAATGTTTTGAACACTGAAGCTTTCTTT.

A few counts support this clonotype. The chain combines TRBV7-6 with TRBJ1-3; tentative D call: TRBD1 (6 bases). V lost 6 bases, J lost 0 bases, and 15 bases lay in between. Germline CDR1 reads SGHVS; CDR2 reads FNYEAQ. The CDR3 is 16 amino acids. CDR3 DNA: TGTGCCAGCAGTCCAGGGGTCGGCTCCTCTGGAAACACCATATATTTT. Protein product: CASSPGVGSSGNTIYF.

V gene TRBV20-1 combines with J gene TRBJ1-5; weak D call: TRBD1 (5 bases). Germline V gene lookup returns CDR1 DFQATT and CDR2 SNEGSKA (reference sequence). Trimming removed 4 bases from V and 3 bases from J, with 25 bases in between. The CDR3 is made up of 18 amino acids. Here the CDR3 reads CSAKGHVSQQELNQPQHF. Here the CDR3 DNA reads TGCAGTGCTAAAGGTCACGTAAGCCAACAGGAACTCAATCAGCCCCAGCATTTT.

The genes are TRBV3-1 and TRBJ2-1; a weak D match, TRBD2 (6 bases). From germline, CDR1 is LGHDT and CDR2 YNNKEL (reference sequence). This CDR3 has 13 amino acids. The V gene lost 1 base and the J gene lost 6 bases, with 7 bases spanning the gap. This CDR3 reads CASSQAGLNEQFF. The DNA for the CDR3 is TGTGCCAGCAGCCAAGCGGGACTCAATGAGCAGTTCTTC.

This clonotype was found a few times. V gene TRBV7-9 combines with J gene TRBJ2-1, with D maybe TRBD1 (5 bases). Germline-derived CDR1 and CDR2 are SEHNR and FQNEAQ (reference sequence). CDR3 size: 15 residues. V lost 7 bases to trimming and J lost 4 bases, with 17 bases between them. CDR3 sequence reads: CASIPDRFHYNEQFF. For the CDR3, the DNA is TGTGCCAGCATCCCCGACAGATTTCATTACAATGAGCAGTTCTTC.

V usage is TRBV6-2 or TRBV6-3 and J usage is TRBJ2-1, with 8 bases matching TRBD1. This CDR3 spans 13 amino acids. The germline V gene has CDR1 MNHEY and CDR2 SVGEGT. V was clipped by 11 bases and J by 6 bases; unmatched bases: 9. DNA of the CDR3: TGTGCCGGGTCGGGACAGGCGATCAATGAGCAGTTCTTC. This gives the protein CAGSGQAINEQFF.

The table lists this clonotype with a few counts. This may be a read error: a much more frequent sequence differs by one nucleotide. The chain is built from TRBV5-5 and TRBJ2-3; 7 bases align to TRBD2. The germline V gene encodes CDR1 SGHKS and CDR2 YYEKEE (reference sequence). V lost 4 bases, J lost 3 bases, and 11 bases stayed unmatched. The CDR3 is made up of 16 amino acids. The CDR3 is CASSALPGGGTDTQYF. CDR3 in DNA: TGTGCCAGCAGCGCCTTACCGGGCGGGGGTACAGATACGCAGTATTTT.

The chain recombines TRBV18 with TRBJ2-7; TRBD1 aligns across 7 bases. J gave up 3 bases and V 6 bases, and 5 bases lay outside the gene matches. Per the germline V gene, CDR1 is KGHSH and CDR2 is LQKENI. The CDR3 covers 13 residues. CDR3 DNA: TGTGCCAGCTCCCATAACAGGGGCTACGAGCAGTACTTC. Its translation is CASSHNRGYEQYF.

The chain joins TRBV19 to TRBJ2-7, with 9 nucleotides matching TRBD1. This CDR3 has 15 amino acids. Germline trimming cut 3 bases from V and 5 bases from J; bases unmatched to any gene: 8. Germline V gene lookup returns CDR1 LNHDA and CDR2 SQIVND (reference sequence). Here the CDR3 reads CASSMAAGQGHEQYF. CDR3 nucleotides: TGTGCCAGTAGTATGGCCGCCGGACAGGGGCACGAGCAGTACTTC.

This clonotype was counted between two and nine times. The V call is TRBV27, the J call TRBJ2-7, with D unresolved. The CDR3 loop spans 14 amino acids. V was cut by 5 bases and J by 5 bases, with 16 bases left in between. The germline V gene has CDR1 MNHEY and CDR2 SMNVEV (reference sequence). CDR3 bases: TGTGCCAGCAGTCCTGCCCTCCTAAGCCACGAGCAGTACTTC. This codes for CASSPALLSHEQYF.

This clonotype was recorded a few times. The chain is built from TRBV7-8 and TRBJ2-1; the D gene could be TRBD1 or TRBD2 (5 bases each). The length of the CDR3 is 13 residues. V shed 7 bases and J shed 7 bases, with 14 bases lying between them. Germline CDR1 and CDR2: SGHVS and FQNEAQ. CDR3 residues: CASNTRWGNEQFF. CDR3 nucleotide sequence: TGTGCCAGCAACACCCGATGGGGGAATGAGCAGTTCTTC.

In its sample, this clonotype was seen a few times. The rearrangement links TRBV12-3 or TRBV12-4 to TRBJ1-1, with D possibly matching TRBD1 (6 bases). V lost 2 bases and J lost 8, with 12 bases in between. The CDR3 contains 13 residues. CDR3 nucleotides: TGTGCCAGCAGTTTAAATGACAGGCGAGAAGCTTTCTTT. Residues: CASSLNDRREAFF.

This clonotype has a handful of counts. This chain connects TRBV19 to TRBJ1-2, with D possibly being TRBD1 (6 bases). V gave up 7 bases and J gave up 0 bases, with 12 bases separating them. This CDR3 is 14 amino acids long. Germline CDR1 and CDR2: LNHDA and SQIVND (reference sequence). The CDR3 region is CASMEGGTNYGYTF. The CDR3 nucleotides are TGTGCCAGTATGGAAGGGGGGACTAACTATGGCTACACCTTC.

This clonotype occurred many times. This sequence joins TRBV12-3 or TRBV12-4 and TRBJ2-3; 7 bases line up with TRBD2. The CDR3 loop spans 14 amino acids. V shed 6 bases and J 2 bases; nucleotides not matched to a gene: 5. The DNA of the CDR3 is TGTGCCAGCAGCTTCGGGGGGTCCACAGATACGCAGTATTTT. Its protein product is CASSFGGSTDTQYF.

This clonotype occurred a few times. The rearrangement joins TRBV28 to TRBJ1-1; no reliable D call. This CDR3 spans 14 amino acids. V was clipped by 2 bases and J by 4 bases, with 11 bases between them. Per germline, CDR1 MDHEN and CDR2 SYDVKM. DNA for the CDR3: TGTGCCAGCAGTTTAGGGAACGCAGGCACTGAAGCTTTCTTT. Protein sequence: CASSLGNAGTEAFF.

This clonotype was counted only a few times. The V and J genes are TRBV7-9 and TRBJ2-5; 7 nucleotides agree with TRBD2. Trimming at V came to 4 bases and at J to 2 bases, leaving 10 bases not matched to a gene. Germline V CDR1 and CDR2: SEHNR, FQNEAQ (reference sequence). This CDR3 is built from 16 residues. CDR3 sequence (DNA): TGTGCCAGCAGCTCCTCCCGACTAGCTCTACAAGAGACCCAGTACTTC. Its protein product is CASSSSRLALQETQYF. The complete variable domain, with remaining parts taken from reference TRBV7-9 and TRBJ2-5, reads DTGVSQNPRHKITKRGQNVTFRCDPISEHNRLYWYRQTLGQGPEFLTYFQNEAQLEKSRLLSDRFSAERPKGSFSTLEIQRTEQGDSAMYLCASSSSRLALQETQYFGPGTRLLVL.

The chain couples TRBV6-2 or TRBV6-3 to TRBJ2-7; D might be TRBD1 (5 bases). V was clipped by 5 bases and J by 5 bases, with 19 bases between them. The CDR3 loop spans 15 amino acids. Germline assignment: CDR1 MNHEY and CDR2 SVGEGT. The CDR3 region has the DNA TGTGCCAGCAGTCATGGACATCTCGAAATAAACGAGCAGTACTTC. Protein product: CASSHGHLEINEQYF.

Comments on this clonotype: The CDR3 does not close with the conserved phenylalanine or tryptophan, likely indicating a read error. No DNA is shown, since the ends of the CDR3 on it are uncertain; the CDR3 is the one TCRdb lists. The chain combines TRBV7-7 with TRBJ2-4; the tabulated D call, TRBD1, remains unverified against the DNA. Germline V gives CDR1 SSHAT, CDR2 FNYEAQ (reference sequence). Including both end residues, the CDR3 is 12 amino acids long. CDR3 in amino acids: CARHGGRPGSGA.